The 25 T cell receptor beta chains presented below share a single source sample, sequenced in a study of tissue T cells after allogeneic stem cell transplantation. Time point given: mouse harvest day 7 after allogeneic transplant. The graft held 10^6 splenic CD5+ T cells and 10^7 T-cell-depleted bone marrow cells. TCRdb's copy holds only in-frame clones and misses some; the assay was immunoSEQ multiplex PCR. The data contain about 11,000 clones, 35% to 45% of them singletons. Sequencing used skin. The receptors originated from a female BALB/c mouse given C57BL/6 T cells with graft-versus-host disease after an allogeneic hematopoietic cell transplant.

This clone was seen a few times. The gene symbols are mouse symbols. The observed sequence ends 1 residue before the CDR3 terminus, with the missing tail filled in from the germline J gene. This chain uses TRBV12-2 with TRBJ2-5; D is perhaps TRBD1 (6 bases). The CDR3 loop spans 13 amino acids. Germline V gives CDR1 SGHLS, CDR2 HYDKME. Between the trimmed V and J ends, which lost 0 bases and 6 bases, there was a span of 9 bases. CDR3 loop: CASSLDRGDTQYF. The part of the CDR3 DNA that was read is TGTGCCAGCTCTCTCGATAGGGGGGACACCCAGTAC.

This clone has only a few counts. The gene names here belong to mouse. The read finishes 1 residue shy of the CDR3 end, and the germline J gene is used to complete it. This rearrangement joins TRBV26 to TRBJ2-1; no definite D call. Germline lookup yields CDR1 KGHPV and CDR2 FQNQEV (reference sequence). V shed 4 bases and J shed 0 bases, with 4 bases lying between them. This CDR3 comprises 13 residues. This CDR3 reads CASSQINYAEQFF. CDR3 bases read: TGTGCCAGCAGTCAGATTAACTATGCTGAGCAGTTC.

Worth noting for this clone: The gene names here belong to mouse. The sequence runs out 1 residue before the end of the CDR3; the remainder is reconstructed from the germline J gene. This chain uses TRBV16 with TRBJ2-7, with D possibly TRBD1 on 5 matching bases. Trimming left V 1 base short and J 6 bases short, with 7 bases between. The germline V gene encodes CDR1 SGHSA and CDR2 FRNQAP. CDR3 length: 12 residues. The sequenced CDR3 bases are TGTGCAAGCAGCTTAGGAGGGGTTGAACAGTAC. Encoded protein: CASSLGGVEQY. The complete CDR3 protein is CASSLGGVEQYF.

About this clone: Here the gene names and germline are mouse. Sequencing ends 1 residue short of the CDR3 end; the germline J gene provides the rest. The rearrangement links TRBV19 to TRBJ2-7; 9 nucleotides align to TRBD2. V shed 5 bases and J 5 bases; nucleotides not matched to a gene: 8. This CDR3 is 14 amino acids long. Germline V lookup: CDR1 FNHDT, CDR2 SITEND (reference sequence). Incomplete CDR3 DNA: TGTGCCAGCAGCCCGGTTGGGGGGGCTGATGAACAGTAC. This gives the protein CASSPVGGADEQY. The full CDR3 protein is CASSPVGGADEQYF.

This clone came up once. Gene and germline names: mouse. The read gets to within 1 residue of the CDR3 end, and the germline J gene fills in the rest. The rearrangement uses TRBV15 and TRBJ2-4; 8 bases line up with TRBD2. This CDR3 spans 16 amino acids. The germline CDR1 and CDR2 sequences are SGHND and FRSKSL. V was pared by 5 bases and J by 0 bases, with 7 bases of the junction left unmatched. CDR3 bases read: TGTGCCAGCAGTCTGACTGGGGCGCCTAGTCAAAACACCTTGTAC. Translated, it gives CASSLTGAPSQNTLY. Given in full, the CDR3 is CASSLTGAPSQNTLYF.

This clone was seen only a few times. Genes here carry mouse names. Read coverage stops 1 residue before the CDR3 terminus; the germline J gene supplies the remainder. The V gene is TRBV12-1, the J gene TRBJ1-6; TRBD1 agrees at 11 bases. TRBJ1-6 is annotated as an ORF whose role is uncertain. The V and J ends lost 4 bases and 0 bases, in that order; junction bases with no gene match: 7. Germline V gene data show CDR1 as SGHSN and CDR2 as HYEKVE. CDR3 length: 18 amino acids. The sequenced CDR3 bases are TGTGCCAGCTCCCCCGGGACAGGGGGTAATTCCTATAATTCGCCCCTCTAC. It translates to CASSPGTGGNSYNSPLY. The full CDR3 sequence reads CASSPGTGGNSYNSPLYF.

As concerns this clone: The gene symbols are mouse symbols. The CDR3 end lies 1 residue beyond the end of the read and is filled in from the germline J gene. The same CDR3 arises from other DNA sequences in this sample as well. V is TRBV26 and J is TRBJ2-5; 9 nucleotides align to TRBD2. Germline loops: CDR1 KGHPV, CDR2 FQNQEV (reference sequence). Trimming at V came to 2 bases and at J to 6 bases, leaving 0 bases not matched to a gene. The CDR3 spans 13 residues. CDR3 DNA (partial): TGTGCCAGCAGTCTGACTGGGGGGGACACCCAGTAC. Amino acids: CASSLTGGDTQY. The entire CDR3 protein is CASSLTGGDTQYF.

In regard to this clone: Gene names and germline refer to mouse. The read halts 1 residue ahead of the CDR3 end, with the missing end drawn from the germline J gene. The J gene is TRBJ2-4, the V gene TRBV12-1; D is possibly TRBD1 (5 bases). The ends were cut back, 0 bases at V and 3 bases at J, with 6 bases in the middle. This CDR3 is 13 amino acids long. From germline, CDR1 is SGHSN and CDR2 HYEKVE. The CDR3 spells CASSLEGQNTLYF. The sequenced part of the CDR3 DNA is TGTGCCAGCTCTCTCGAGGGGCAAAACACCTTGTAC.

Concerning this clone itself: Genes and germline are mouse. Coverage ceases 1 residue before the CDR3 finishes, and the germline J gene fills in the end. This sequence joins TRBV5 and TRBJ2-7; TRBD2 aligns across 9 bases. V shed 0 bases and J 3 bases; nucleotides not matched to a gene: 3. Germline V gives CDR1 LGHNA, CDR2 YNLKQL (reference sequence). The CDR3 covers 15 residues. The CDR3 spells CASSQDLWGGYEQYF. CDR3 DNA, as far as it was read: TGTGCCAGCAGCCAAGATCTCTGGGGGGGCTATGAACAGTAC.

This clone turned up a few times. These gene names are mouse names. The read ends 1 residue before the CDR3 terminus; that terminus is restored from the germline J gene. The chain has TRBV26 and TRBJ1-2; D may be TRBD1 (5 bases). The CDR3 sequence is 15 residues long. Germline CDR1 reads KGHPV; CDR2 reads FQNQEV (reference sequence). V was cut by 1 base and J by 0 bases, with 9 bases left in between. The CDR3 bases that were read are TGTGCCAGCAGTCTGTGGGGGGGTGCAAACTCCGACTACACC. Its translation: CASSLWGGANSDYT. The entire CDR3 reads CASSLWGGANSDYTF.

This clone was counted only a few times. Any gene name here is a mouse gene name. The read ends 1 residue early relative to the CDR3; the germline J gene fills the gap. The chain links TRBV3 to TRBJ1-1; 10 nucleotides line up with TRBD1. V was pared by 5 bases and J by 3 bases, with 3 bases of the junction left unmatched. The CDR3 is 14 amino acids. Looked up from germline, CDR1 is SNHLY and CDR2 is FYNGKV (reference sequence). CDR3 DNA (partial): TGTGCCAGCAGCAAGGGACAGGGGCACACAGAAGTCTTC. Residues: CASSKGQGHTEVF. The full CDR3 sequence reads CASSKGQGHTEVFF.

This clone turned up a few times. Germline and genes: mouse. In the same sample, other DNA sequences code for this CDR3. The sequenced part of the CDR3 DNA is TGTGCCAGCAGTCAGAATTCCTATAATTCGCCCCTCTAC. Its protein is CASSQNSYNSPLY. The full CDR3 protein is CASSQNSYNSPLYF. The genes are TRBV26 and TRBJ1-6; D unresolved. The DNA ends 1 residue before the CDR3 does, and the rest of the CDR3 is filled in from the germline J gene. TRBJ1-6 is designated an ORF whose function remains uncertain. The V end was cut by 4 bases, the J end by 0 bases, with 4 bases between. The CDR3 runs to 14 residues. Germline CDR1 and CDR2: KGHPV and FQNQEV (reference sequence).

On this clone: Gene labels here are mouse ones. The read stops 1 residue short of the end of the CDR3; the missing end is completed from the germline J gene. The V and J genes are TRBV12-2 and TRBJ2-5; TRBD1 matches at 9 bases. V shed 4 bases, J shed 6 bases, and the junction held 4 bases outside the gene matches. This CDR3 comprises 13 residues. Per germline, CDR1 SGHLS and CDR2 HYDKME. CDR3 DNA, as far as it was read: TGTGCCAGCTCCCTACAGGGGGCGGACACCCAGTAC. This translates into CASSLQGADTQY. The complete CDR3 protein is CASSLQGADTQYF.

There are a few counts of this clone. Germline and genes here are mouse. The read ends 1 residue shy of where the CDR3 ends; the end is completed using the germline J gene. The chain combines TRBV13-1 with TRBJ2-7; D may correspond to TRBD1 or TRBD2 (5 bases each). The CDR3 is 14 residues long. Deletions cut 0 bases from V and 3 bases from J, with 10 bases between. The V gene's germline CDR1 is NSHNY and CDR2 SYGAGN. The CDR3 DNA, read in part, is TGTGCCAGCAGTGATGGCCGGGGGTTCTATGAACAGTAC. Amino acids: CASSDGRGFYEQY. The full CDR3 reads CASSDGRGFYEQYF.

Within the sample, this clone is medium-sized. The genes are named according to mouse. The read finishes 1 residue shy of the CDR3 end, and the germline J gene is used to complete it. The identical CDR3 is also encoded by other nucleotide sequences in the sample. This chain links TRBV12-2 with TRBJ2-7; TRBD2 is a possible D gene (6 bases). The CDR3 runs to 12 residues. Trimming shortened V by 0 bases and J by 7 bases, and 9 bases separated the two germline ends. The germline CDR1 and CDR2 sequences are SGHLS and HYDKME. CDR3 sequence: CASSLGGREQYF. Partial CDR3 DNA: TGTGCCAGCTCTCTCGGGGGGAGGGAACAGTAC.

This clone has more than one count but fewer than ten. Germline and genes here are mouse. The read halts 1 residue ahead of the CDR3 end, with the missing end drawn from the germline J gene. V is TRBV3 and J is TRBJ2-2; 7 bases are a match to TRBD2. The CDR3 length is 13 residues. V dropped 3 bases and J dropped 5; count of bases not matched to a gene: 0. Germline CDR1 SNHLY, CDR2 FYNGKV (reference sequence). The chain's CDR3 is CASSLGGTGQLYF. CDR3 bases read: TGTGCCAGCAGCTTGGGGGGGACCGGGCAGCTCTAC.

As regards this clone: Mouse gene names and germline throughout. Read coverage stops 1 residue before the CDR3 terminus; the germline J gene supplies the remainder. The chain employs TRBV26 and TRBJ1-5; D is undetermined. The germline gives CDR1 KGHPV, CDR2 FQNQEV (reference sequence). The length of the CDR3 is 15 residues. V dropped 0 bases and J dropped 0 bases, with 6 bases sitting between them. The CDR3 bases that were read are TGTGCCAGCAGTCTGTCGGGGTTTAACAACCAGGCTCCGCTT. It codes for CASSLSGFNNQAPL. The whole CDR3 is CASSLSGFNNQAPLF. The full variable domain, rest sourced from reference TRBV26 and TRBJ1-5, is NSKVIQTPRYLVKGQGQKAKMRCIPEKGHPVVFWYQQNKNNEFKFLINFQNQEVLQQIDMTEKRFSAECPSNSPCSLEIQSSEAGDSALYLCASSLSGFNNQAPLFGEGTRLSVL.

With respect to this clone: Gene names are mouse gene names. The CDR3 is cut off 1 residue early in the read; its end comes from the germline J gene. The chain links TRBV19 to TRBJ1-4; 9 positions agree with TRBD1. J gave up 5 bases and V 6 bases, and 2 bases lay outside the gene matches. Germline CDR1 is FNHDT and CDR2 is SITEND (reference sequence). The CDR3 contains 13 residues. The CDR3 here is CASTGQGNERLFF. CDR3 DNA (partial): TGTGCCAGCACCGGACAGGGGAACGAAAGATTATTT.

In the case of this clone: Genes and germline are mouse. The read is 1 residue too short to cover the CDR3 end, so that end is filled in from the germline J gene. The chain links TRBV23 to TRBJ2-7; whether TRBD2, the table's D call, matches the DNA was not checked. Germline V gene lookup returns CDR1 KGHTA and CDR2 FQNQQP. The CDR3 length is 13 residues. The CDR3 sequence is CSSSQSGGGEQYF. The CDR3 bases that were read are TGCTCCAGCAGTCAATCGGGGGGGGGTGAACAGTAC.

This clone was found a few times. Gene names are mouse gene names. The read comes to an end 1 residue before the CDR3 does, leaving the germline J gene to fill in the end. The chain has TRBV13-2 and TRBJ1-1; the D is unclear. The CDR3 sequence is 14 residues long. V shed 0 bases and J shed 0 bases, with 6 bases lying between them. Looked up from germline, CDR1 is NNHNN and CDR2 is SYGAGS (reference sequence). Incomplete CDR3 DNA: TGTGCCAGCGGTGATGCCACAGCAAACACAGAAGTCTTC. Residues: CASGDATANTEVF. The full CDR3 protein is CASGDATANTEVFF.

As for this clone: Gene names denote mouse genes. CDR3 DNA, as far as it was read: TGTGCCAGCAGTCTCAGGGGAGGAGACACCCAGTAC. Protein: CASSLRGGDTQY. The whole CDR3 reads CASSLRGGDTQYF. The chain has TRBV26 and TRBJ2-5, with D possibly being TRBD1 (6 bases). The DNA ends 1 residue before the CDR3 does, and the rest of the CDR3 is filled in from the germline J gene. V dropped 3 bases and J dropped 5 bases, with 9 bases sitting between them. The CDR3 extends over 13 amino acids. Germline CDR1 is KGHPV and CDR2 is FQNQEV (reference sequence).

In its sample, this clone ranks as medium-sized. Germline and genes: mouse. This CDR3 is CASSRVSSAETLYF. The part of the CDR3 DNA that was read is TGTGCCAGCAGCCGGGTTTCTAGTGCAGAAACGCTGTAT. The chain carries TRBV26 and TRBJ2-3, with D hard to call. The CDR3 is cut off 1 residue early in the read; its end comes from the germline J gene. Trimming took 6 bases from V and 0 from J, leaving 10 bases between them. The CDR3 runs 14 residues. CDR1 is KGHPV, CDR2 FQNQEV, per germline (reference sequence).

About this clone itself: The gene names given are mouse names. The read falls 1 residue short of the CDR3 end, and the missing part is taken from the germline J gene. This rearrangement joins TRBV1 to TRBJ2-7; no reliable D call. This CDR3 spans 14 amino acids. Germline V gene data show CDR1 as NSQYPW and CDR2 as LRSPGD (reference sequence). V was clipped by 1 base and J by 0 bases, with 7 bases between them. The part of the CDR3 DNA that was read is TGCACCTGCAGTGCAGGAGCGAGCTCCTATGAACAGTAC. The encoded protein is CTCSAGASSYEQY. The entire CDR3 protein reads CTCSAGASSYEQYF.

This clone was detected only a few times. Mouse germline and gene names are used. Coverage ceases 1 residue before the CDR3 finishes, and the germline J gene fills in the end. The chain combines TRBV26 with TRBJ2-5, with 11 bases lining up with TRBD1. V shed 6 bases, J shed 8 bases, and the junction held 4 bases outside the gene matches. CDR3 length: 13 amino acids. Germline-derived CDR1 and CDR2 are KGHPV and FQNQEV (reference sequence). The CDR3 sequence is CASSRDRGGTQYF. The CDR3 bases that were read are TGTGCCAGCAGCCGGGACAGGGGGGGCACCCAGTAC.

A word on this clone: Gene names are mouse gene names. Coverage ceases 1 residue before the CDR3 finishes, and the germline J gene fills in the end. The rearrangement links TRBV23 to TRBJ2-3; TRBD2 is the table's D call and was not checked against the DNA. CDR1 is KGHTA and CDR2 is FQNQQP in the germline V gene. The CDR3 has 15 residues. CDR3 DNA, as far as it was read: TGCTCCAGCAGTCCACTGGGGGCTAGTGCAGAAACGCTGTAT. It is translated as CSSSPLGASAETLY. The CDR3, in full, reads CSSSPLGASAETLYF.